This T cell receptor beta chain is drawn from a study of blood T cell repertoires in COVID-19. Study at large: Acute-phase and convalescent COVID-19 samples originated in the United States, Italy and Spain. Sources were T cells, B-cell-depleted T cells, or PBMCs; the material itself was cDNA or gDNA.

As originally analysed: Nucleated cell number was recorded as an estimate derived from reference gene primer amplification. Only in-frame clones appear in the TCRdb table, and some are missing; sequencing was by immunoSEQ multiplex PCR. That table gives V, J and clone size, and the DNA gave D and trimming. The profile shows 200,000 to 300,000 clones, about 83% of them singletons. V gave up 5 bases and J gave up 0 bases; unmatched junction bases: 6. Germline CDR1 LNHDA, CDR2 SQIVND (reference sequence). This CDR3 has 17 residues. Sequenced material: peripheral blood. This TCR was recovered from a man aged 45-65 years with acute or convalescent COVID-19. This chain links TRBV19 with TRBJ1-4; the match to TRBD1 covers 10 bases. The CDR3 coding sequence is TGTGCCAGTAGTTTGGGACAGGGGTTTGCAACTAATGAAAAACTGTTTTTT. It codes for CASSLGQGFATNEKLFF.